Following are 17 T cell receptor beta chains from one sample sequenced in a study of sequential checkpoint blockade in melanoma. The treatment here: randomized to nivolumab then ipilimumab (arm A) or the reverse (arm B). Produced via immunoSEQ multiplex PCR; TCRdb's table is partial and in-frame only. In the table there are about 17,000 clones, roughly 71% of which are singletons. The material was CD8+ T cells sorted from blood (inferred from file names), obtained from a patient given nivolumab and ipilimumab in sequence. These receptors came from a human donor with melanoma.

This sequence joins TRBV5-6 and TRBJ2-3; D may be TRBD2 (6 bases). V was cut by 2 bases and J by 2 bases, with 18 bases left in between. CDR3 length equals 17 residues. Germline loops: CDR1 SGHDT, CDR2 YYEEEE. Here the CDR3 reads CASSFPLPAGLTDTQYF. In DNA, the CDR3 is TGTGCCAGCAGCTTCCCACTACCAGCGGGCCTCACAGATACGCAGTATTTT.

The V call is TRBV27, the J call TRBJ1-3, with 7 nucleotides matching TRBD1. J gave up 2 bases and V 5 bases, and 9 bases lay outside the gene matches. CDR1 and CDR2 from the germline V gene are MNHEY and SMNVEV (reference sequence). The CDR3 spans 16 residues. This chain's CDR3 is CASSPRQGSTGNTIYF. The CDR3 DNA is TGTGCCAGCAGTCCCCGACAGGGAAGTACTGGAAACACCATATATTTT.

The gene calls are TRBV9 and TRBJ2-1, with D perhaps TRBD1 (6 bases). The V end was cut by 2 bases, the J end by 7 bases, with 16 bases between. CDR1 SGDLS and CDR2 YYNGEE come from the germline V gene. The CDR3 spans 15 residues. As DNA, the CDR3 is TGTGCCAGCAGCGTTTTATTGGGGGCGCGGAATGAGCAGTTCTTC. The encoded protein is CASSVLLGARNEQFF.

The J gene is TRBJ1-2, the V gene TRBV19; 7 nucleotides match TRBD1. Per germline, CDR1 LNHDA and CDR2 SQIVND (reference sequence). The J segment lost 5 bases and the V segment lost 7 bases, leaving 7 bases of the junction unmatched. The CDR3 is 13 amino acids. In nucleotides, the CDR3 is TGTGCCAGTAATTCGGGGACAGATTATGGCTACACCTTC. This codes for CASNSGTDYGYTF.

V usage is TRBV9 and J usage is TRBJ2-5; the match to TRBD2 covers 15 bases. The junction had 4 bases not matched to a gene; V was cut back by 3 bases and J by 1 base. Germline V gene data show CDR1 as SGDLS and CDR2 as YYNGEE. This CDR3 spans 17 amino acids. DNA for the CDR3: TGTGCCAGCAGCGGGGGGACTAGCGGGGGGTTCCAAGAGACCCAGTACTTC. It codes for CASSGGTSGGFQETQYF.

The V gene is TRBV10-3, the J gene TRBJ2-4; D gene unclear. The CDR3 runs to 17 residues. Trimming removed 0 bases from V and 0 bases from J, with 12 bases in between. Germline CDR1 is ENHRY and CDR2 is SYGVKD. CDR3 sequence (DNA): TGTGCCATCAGTGAGTCGCTGACAAATCTAGCCAAAAACATTCAGTACTTC. Its protein is CAISESLTNLAKNIQYF.

The chain joins TRBV5-1 to TRBJ2-1; D is uncertain. The CDR3 runs to 15 residues. V lost 0 bases and J 0 bases, leaving 7 bases between the germline ends. Germline-derived CDR1 and CDR2 are SGHRS and YFSETQ. The CDR3, as DNA: TGCGCCAGCAGCTTGGCCTTGAGCTCCTACAATGAGCAGTTCTTC. Translated, it gives CASSLALSSYNEQFF.

The chain is built from TRBV9 and TRBJ2-1; TRBD2 matches 8 bases. Germline values: CDR1 SGDLS, CDR2 YYNGEE. This CDR3 comprises 15 residues. V lost 2 bases, J lost 8 bases, and 9 bases stayed unmatched. This CDR3 reads CASSVAAGDQDEQFF. Here the CDR3 DNA reads TGTGCCAGCAGCGTTGCAGCGGGGGATCAAGATGAGCAGTTCTTC.

This sequence joins TRBV5-6 and TRBJ1-1; D is undetermined. CDR1 and CDR2 (germline): SGHDT, YYEEEE. The ends were cut back, 0 bases at V and 4 bases at J, with 4 bases in the middle. This CDR3 is built from 12 residues. The CDR3 nucleotides read TGTGCCAGCAGCTTGGGTATCACTGAAGCTTTCTTT. Translating it yields CASSLGITEAFF.

This chain's CDR3 is CASSWFEGTEAFF. The DNA for the CDR3 is TGCGCCAGCAGCTGGTTCGAGGGCACTGAAGCTTTCTTT. The chain links TRBV5-1 to TRBJ1-1; D is unresolved. This CDR3 is built from 13 residues. Germline V gene data show CDR1 as SGHRS and CDR2 as YFSETQ. Trimming took 3 bases from V and 4 from J, leaving 10 bases between them.

The chain uses TRBV4-1 and TRBJ2-2; 8 bases agree with TRBD1. The ends lost 3 bases at V and 5 bases at J; junction bases unmatched: 2. The CDR3 consists of 14 residues. CDR1 MGHRA and CDR2 YSYEKL come from the germline V gene. CDR3 protein: CASSQQGATGELFF. CDR3 bases: TGCGCCAGCAGCCAGCAGGGGGCAACCGGGGAGCTGTTTTTT.

This sequence joins TRBV12-5 and TRBJ2-7, with 7 bases fitting TRBD2. Germline assignment: CDR1 LGHNT and CDR2 FRNRAP. V gave up 6 bases and J gave up 1 base; unmatched junction bases: 6. The CDR3 consists of 14 residues. In nucleotides, the CDR3 is TGTGCTAGTGGCTTTCCGGGGGGTTCCTACGAGCAGTACTTC. Encoded protein: CASGFPGGSYEQYF.

CDR3: CASSMTGGAYTEAFF. CDR3 DNA sequence: TGTGCCAGCAGCATGACAGGTGGAGCATACACTGAAGCTTTCTTT. The chain is built from TRBV7-2 and TRBJ1-1; tentatively, D is TRBD1 (6 bases). This CDR3 has 15 amino acids. The V end was cut by 5 bases, the J end by 3 bases, with 16 bases between. CDR1 SGHTA and CDR2 FQGNSA come from the germline V gene.

The chain is built from TRBV19 and TRBJ2-7, with D perhaps TRBD2 (5 bases). Germline CDR1 and CDR2: LNHDA and SQIVND (reference sequence). The CDR3 is 14 residues long. V lost 7 bases, J lost 2 bases, and 15 bases lay in between. The CDR3 sequence: CASTQRENPYEQYF. CDR3 coding DNA: TGTGCCAGTACCCAGAGGGAAAATCCCTACGAGCAGTACTTC.

The chain carries TRBV6-1 and TRBJ2-7; a weak D match, TRBD1 (7 bases). V lost 3 bases to trimming and J lost 0 bases, with 12 bases between them. Germline V CDR1 and CDR2: MNHNS, SASEGT. The CDR3 has 15 amino acids. The CDR3 protein is CASSDWRGLSYEQYV. The CDR3 coding sequence is TGTGCCAGCAGTGATTGGAGGGGGCTCTCCTACGAGCAGTACGTC.

V and J are TRBV5-1 and TRBJ2-3, with 12 bases matching TRBD1. The CDR3 sequence is 16 residues long. V lost 4 bases to trimming and J lost 4 bases; unmatched junction nucleotides: 7. Germline CDR1 SGHRS, CDR2 YFSETQ. DNA of the CDR3: TGCGCCAGCAGCCCTATGGGACAGGGGGCAGCAGATACGCAGTATTTT. This encodes CASSPMGQGAADTQYF.

The chain combines TRBV28 with TRBJ1-2; D is perhaps TRBD1 (6 bases). V was shortened by 5 bases and J by 3 bases, with 22 bases between the two germline ends. The CDR3 totals 17 residues. CDR1 MDHEN and CDR2 SYDVKM come from the germline V gene. CDR3 in DNA: TGTGCCAGCAGTATACCGCCAGGGGATGTTAGAGACTATGGCTACACCTTC. Translating gives CASSIPPGDVRDYGYTF.